A single sample is the source of the 20 T cell receptor beta chains below, sequenced in a study of shared clonotypes between healthy human individuals. Clones were sequenced by immunoSEQ multiplex PCR, and TCRdb holds only the in-frame ones, with some missing. The data contain 1.4 million or so clones, approximately 98.5% of them singletons. The material sequenced was naive CD4+ T cells sorted from blood. Indicated subset: CD45RA+ positively selected. These receptors were collected from a man aged 25 to 40 in good health.

The genes are TRBV28 and TRBJ2-1; TRBD2 is a possible D gene (5 bases). CDR1 is MDHEN, CDR2 SYDVKM, per germline. The CDR3 is 11 residues long. The ends were cut back, 3 bases at V and 14 bases at J, with 11 bases in the middle. CDR3 region: CASSLNGIEFF. In DNA form, the CDR3 reads TGTGCCAGCAGTTTGAACGGGATAGAGTTCTTC. The complete variable domain, with remaining parts taken from reference TRBV28 and TRBJ2-1, reads DVKVTQSSRYLVKRTGEKVFLECVQDMDHENMFWYRQDPGLGLRLIYFSYDVKMKEKGDIPEGYSVSREKKERFSLILESASTNQTSMYLCASSLNGIEFFGPGTRLTVL.

On this clone: At one of its ends the junction is not consistent with the germline gene, which may arise from a read error. The chain combines TRBV6-1 with TRBJ1-5; 9 bases are a match to TRBD1. This CDR3 has 15 residues. From germline, CDR1 is MNHNS and CDR2 SASEGT. The CDR3 loop reads CASSAPGQGKQPQHF. The DNA for the CDR3 is TGTGCCAGCAGTGCTCCGGGACAGGGCAAGCAGCCCCAGCATTTT.

In its sample, this clone was seen once. Other DNA sequences of this sample code for an identical CDR3. The chain couples TRBV4-3 to TRBJ2-3; no clear D gene. Deletions cut 1 base from V and 1 base from J, with 6 bases between. Germline values: CDR1 LGHNA, CDR2 YSLEER. The CDR3 has 14 amino acids. The CDR3 nucleotides read TGCGCCAGCAGCCAAGCCCGACGCACAGATACGCAGTATTTT. This codes for CASSQARRTDTQYF.

V and J are TRBV19 and TRBJ1-2; D uncertain. V was pared by 4 bases and J by 3 bases, with 12 bases between. Per the germline V gene, CDR1 is LNHDA and CDR2 is SQIVND (reference sequence). This CDR3 spans 14 amino acids. CDR3 in amino acids: CASSTDRWDYGYTF. CDR3 sequence (DNA): TGTGCCAGTAGTACCGACCGGTGGGACTATGGCTACACCTTC.

V gene TRBV29-1 combines with J gene TRBJ2-1, with D maybe TRBD1 (5 bases). V gave up 4 bases and J gave up 6 bases, with 13 bases separating them. The germline V gene encodes CDR1 SQVTM and CDR2 ANQGSEA. The length of the CDR3 is 13 residues. This CDR3 reads CSVAPQALNEQFF. The CDR3 DNA reads as TGCAGCGTTGCACCACAGGCGCTCAATGAGCAGTTCTTC.

This clone was seen only once. This chain connects TRBV5-4 to TRBJ2-1, with TRBD2 matching 7 bases. The germline gives CDR1 SGHNT, CDR2 YYREEE (reference sequence). V lost 2 bases and J lost 8; bases outside the gene matches: 13. CDR3 length: 16 residues. CDR3 nucleotide sequence: TGTGCCAGCAGCTTTGCGGGGGAGGGCCTAAGGGATGAGCAGTTCTTC. Protein: CASSFAGEGLRDEQFF.

The chain recombines TRBV19 with TRBJ2-3; the D call may be TRBD1 or TRBD2 (5 bases each). Germline CDR1 is LNHDA and CDR2 is SQIVND (reference sequence). The V and J ends lost 10 bases and 2 bases respectively, with 13 bases between them. This CDR3 is built from 13 residues. In DNA, the CDR3 is TGTGCCACGGGGAGAGGGGTCACAGATACGCAGTATTTT. Its protein is CATGRGVTDTQYF.

The chain links TRBV7-9 to TRBJ2-3; D unresolved. The germline V and J ends were trimmed by 6 bases and 2 bases, with 12 bases remaining between them. Per germline, CDR1 SEHNR and CDR2 FQNEAQ (reference sequence). The CDR3 sequence is 14 residues long. The CDR3 reads CASRHHLSTDTQYF. As DNA, the CDR3 is TGTGCCAGCAGGCACCACCTGTCCACAGATACGCAGTATTTT.

The chain is built from TRBV5-1 and TRBJ2-1; 8 nucleotides line up with TRBD2. J was trimmed by 6 bases and V by 5 bases; bases with no gene match: 10. Germline lookup yields CDR1 SGHRS and CDR2 YFSETQ. This CDR3 is 15 amino acids long. The CDR3 loop is CASSPNSGNPNEQFF. In DNA, the CDR3 is TGCGCCAGCAGTCCAAATAGCGGGAACCCCAATGAGCAGTTCTTC.

This chain links TRBV4-3 with TRBJ2-3, with 13 positions matching TRBD2. CDR1 is LGHNA and CDR2 is YSLEER in the germline V gene. The CDR3 has 16 amino acids. V lost 2 bases to trimming and J lost 5 bases; unmatched junction nucleotides: 4. CDR3 DNA: TGCGCCAGCAGCCAATCGGGACTAGCGGGACTAGATACGCAGTATTTT. Encoded protein: CASSQSGLAGLDTQYF.

The gene calls are TRBV5-5 and TRBJ2-6; TRBD1 agrees at 8 bases. The CDR3 totals 18 residues. Trimming took 2 bases from V and 4 from J; bases not matched to a gene: 11. CDR1 and CDR2 from the germline V gene are SGHKS and YYEKEE (reference sequence). The CDR3 region has the DNA TGTGCCAGCAGCTTTGACGAGCAGGGGGCTTCCGGGGCCAACGTCCTGACTTTC. Translated: CASSFDEQGASGANVLTF.

A word on this clone: This specimen includes other DNA sequences encoding the same CDR3. The V gene is TRBV7-6, the J gene TRBJ1-1; D remains unclear. Trimming took off 5 bases at V and 1 base at J, with 8 bases between the two ends. Germline V gives CDR1 SGHVS, CDR2 FNYEAQ. This CDR3 is 13 amino acids long. The CDR3 region is CASSLGENTEAFF. The DNA for the CDR3 is TGTGCCAGCAGCCTCGGAGAGAACACTGAAGCTTTCTTT.

CDR3 in DNA: TGCAGCGTTGAAGAGACTAGCGGGTTCTGGGGTAACGAGCAGTACTTC. Translation: CSVEETSGFWGNEQYF. The chain combines TRBV29-1 with TRBJ2-7, with 10 bases aligning to TRBD2. The ends lost 0 bases at V and 5 bases at J; junction bases unmatched: 10. Germline V gene data show CDR1 as SQVTM and CDR2 as ANQGSEA. CDR3 size: 16 residues.

This clone showed up just once. J is TRBJ1-5 and V is TRBV11-2; possible D gene TRBD1, 5 bases. V was clipped by 0 bases and J by 7 bases, with 13 bases between them. Looked up from germline, CDR1 is SGHAT and CDR2 is FQNNGV. The CDR3 spans 15 residues. This chain's CDR3 is CASSLDRGWGQPQHF. The CDR3 coding sequence is TGTGCCAGCAGCTTAGATCGCGGGTGGGGCCAGCCCCAGCATTTT.

The chain couples TRBV7-9 to TRBJ2-7, with TRBD2 identical over 7 bases. Germline CDR1 reads SEHNR; CDR2 reads FQNEAQ (reference sequence). The CDR3 totals 15 residues. Trimming took 5 bases from V and 7 from J; bases not matched to a gene: 14. The CDR3: CASSPLSRGSGEQYF. The CDR3 DNA reads TGTGCCAGCAGCCCCCTGAGTCGCGGGAGCGGGGAGCAGTACTTC.

V and J are TRBV6-6 and TRBJ1-1, with D unclear. The CDR3 is made up of 13 amino acids. V lost 3 bases, J lost 1 base, and 6 bases lay in between. From germline, CDR1 is MNHNY and CDR2 SVGAGI (reference sequence). The CDR3 region has the DNA TGTGCCAGCAGTTATAACGAGAACACTGAAGCTTTCTTT. This sequence encodes CASSYNENTEAFF.

V and J are TRBV9 and TRBJ2-4, with D possibly called TRBD1 or TRBD2 (5 bases each). V was trimmed by 3 bases and J by 2 bases, leaving 12 bases between them. From germline, CDR1 is SGDLS and CDR2 YYNGEE. The length of the CDR3 is 15 residues. The CDR3 spells CASSAPGATKNIQYF. Here the CDR3 DNA reads TGTGCCAGCAGCGCCCCCGGGGCGACCAAAAACATTCAGTACTTC.

This sequence joins TRBV4-2 and TRBJ1-3, with unresolved D. V was cut by 1 base and J by 2 bases, with 9 bases left in between. The CDR3 consists of 15 residues. From germline, CDR1 is LGHNA and CDR2 YNFKEQ. The CDR3 protein is CASSQGNNPGNTIYF. In DNA form, the CDR3 reads TGTGCCAGCAGCCAAGGAAACAATCCTGGAAACACCATATATTTT.

The chain recombines TRBV19 with TRBJ2-5; perhaps D is TRBD1 or TRBD2 (6 bases each). The CDR3 contains 16 residues. Looked up from germline, CDR1 is LNHDA and CDR2 is SQIVND (reference sequence). The V gene lost 3 bases and the J gene lost 2 bases, with 16 bases spanning the gap. The CDR3 region is CASSIITGRPQETQYF. The DNA of the CDR3 is TGTGCCAGTAGTATTATAACAGGGAGGCCACAAGAGACCCAGTACTTC.

Comments on this clone: The sample holds other DNA sequences that translate to the same CDR3. The chain uses TRBV5-1 and TRBJ2-2, with 12 bases matching TRBD2. J lost 2 bases, V lost 3 bases, and 5 bases had no gene match. Germline values: CDR1 SGHRS, CDR2 YFSETQ. CDR3 length: 17 residues. The CDR3 nucleotides read TGCGCCAGCAGCTCGGGACTAGCGGGTCCCAACACCGGGGAGCTGTTTTTT. It specifies CASSSGLAGPNTGELFF.